This note documents a single TCR beta chain sequence. The use of a sample-barcoded 5' primer and a J-beta primer mix characterized a second PCR of about 6 to 11 cycles. A single record per CDR3 protein comes from TCRdb applying MiXCR to the 5' RACE reads. The data contain fewer than 2,000,000 distinct CDR3 sequences, approximately 39% of them seen just once; the ten biggest clones take up roughly 23%. This sample is part of a study of blood T cells in healthy people across ages. The donors, aged roughly 6 to 90, were healthy Caucasians from Russia. It was approximately 10 milliliters of peripheral blood that were drawn from each donor. Per-sample PBMC isolation yielded at least 6.5 million cells. Extraction yielded at least 5 micrograms of total RNA per sample. Sequenced sample: blood. This sequence originates from a human donor in good health.

CDR3 DNA: TGTGCCAGCAGCGATGTACTCGCGGGGGGGCTTCTAAATGAGCAGTTCTTC. The encoded protein is CASSDVLAGGLLNEQFF. The rearrangement joins TRBV3-1 to TRBJ2-1, with TRBD2 matching 9 bases. There are 17 residues in the CDR3. The V segment lost 5 bases and the J segment 7 bases; nucleotides outside the gene matches: 15. The V gene's germline CDR1 is LGHDT and CDR2 YNNKEL (reference sequence).